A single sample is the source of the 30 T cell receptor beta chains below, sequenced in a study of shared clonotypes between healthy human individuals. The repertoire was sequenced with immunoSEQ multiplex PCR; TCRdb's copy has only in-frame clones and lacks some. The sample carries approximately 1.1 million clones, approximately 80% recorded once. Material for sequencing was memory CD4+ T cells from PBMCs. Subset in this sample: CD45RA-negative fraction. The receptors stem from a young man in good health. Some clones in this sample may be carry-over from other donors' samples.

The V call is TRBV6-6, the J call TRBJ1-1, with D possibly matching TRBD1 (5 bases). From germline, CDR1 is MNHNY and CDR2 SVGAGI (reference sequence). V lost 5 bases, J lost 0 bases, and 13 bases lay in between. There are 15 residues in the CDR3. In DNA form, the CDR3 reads TGTGCCAGCAGTATGGGACCGCACATGAACACTGAAGCTTTCTTT. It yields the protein CASSMGPHMNTEAFF.

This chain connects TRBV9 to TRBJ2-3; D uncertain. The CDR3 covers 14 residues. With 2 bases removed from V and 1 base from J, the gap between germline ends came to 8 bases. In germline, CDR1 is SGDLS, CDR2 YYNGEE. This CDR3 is CASSVRLGTDTQYF. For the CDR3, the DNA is TGTGCCAGCAGCGTTCGGCTGGGCACAGATACGCAGTATTTT.

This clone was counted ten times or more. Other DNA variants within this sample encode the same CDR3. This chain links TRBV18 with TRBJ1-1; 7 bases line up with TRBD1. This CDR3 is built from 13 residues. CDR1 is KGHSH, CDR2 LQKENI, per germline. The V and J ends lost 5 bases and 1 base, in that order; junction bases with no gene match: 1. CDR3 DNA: TGTGCCAGCTCAGGACAGGCGAACACTGAAGCTTTCTTT. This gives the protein CASSGQANTEAFF. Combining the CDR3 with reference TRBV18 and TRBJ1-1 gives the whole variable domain NAGVMQNPRHLVRRRGQEARLRCSPMKGHSHVYWYRQLPEEGLKFMVYLQKENIIDESGMPKERFSAEFPKEGPSILRIQQVVRGDSAAYFCASSGQANTEAFFGQGTRLTVV.

The CDR3 DNA reads TGTGCCACCAGCGGCGGGATTCTCAACACTGAAGCTTTCTTT. Translating gives CATSGGILNTEAFF. The genes are TRBV15 and TRBJ1-1; D gene uncertain. The CDR3 length is 14 residues. CDR1 is LNHNV, CDR2 YYDKDF, per germline (reference sequence). With 5 bases removed from V and 2 bases from J, the gap between germline ends came to 12 bases.

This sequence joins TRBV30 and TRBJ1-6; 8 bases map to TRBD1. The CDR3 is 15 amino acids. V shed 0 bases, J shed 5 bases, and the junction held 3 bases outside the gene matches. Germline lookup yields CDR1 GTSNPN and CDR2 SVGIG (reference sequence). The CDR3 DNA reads TGTGCCTGGAGTGTGGGCAGGGGGCATAATTCACCCCTCCACTTT. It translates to CAWSVGRGHNSPLHF.

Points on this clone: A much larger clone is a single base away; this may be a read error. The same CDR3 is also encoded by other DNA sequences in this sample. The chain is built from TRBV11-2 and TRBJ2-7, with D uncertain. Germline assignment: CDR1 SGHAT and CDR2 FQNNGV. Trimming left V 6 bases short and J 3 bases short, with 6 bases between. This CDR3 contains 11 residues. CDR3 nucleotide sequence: TGTGCCAGCAGTTCCTACTACGAGCAGTACTTC. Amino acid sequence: CASSSYYEQYF.

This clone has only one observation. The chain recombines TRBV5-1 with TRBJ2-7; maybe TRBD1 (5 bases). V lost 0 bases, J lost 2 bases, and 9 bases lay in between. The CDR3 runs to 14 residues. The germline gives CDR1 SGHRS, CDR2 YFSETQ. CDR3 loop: CASSLDGQTYEQYF. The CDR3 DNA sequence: TGCGCCAGCAGCTTGGACGGACAAACCTACGAGCAGTACTTC.

CDR3: CASSTSGASAYNEQFF. The CDR3 bases are TGTGCCAGCAGTACCTCAGGCGCTAGCGCCTACAATGAGCAGTTCTTC. V gene TRBV28 combines with J gene TRBJ2-1, with D perhaps TRBD2 (6 bases). CDR3 length: 16 amino acids. With 5 bases removed from V and 2 bases from J, the gap between germline ends came to 16 bases. Germline V gene data show CDR1 as MDHEN and CDR2 as SYDVKM. Based on the CDR3 plus reference TRBV28 and TRBJ2-1, the full variable domain is DVKVTQSSRYLVKRTGEKVFLECVQDMDHENMFWYRQDPGLGLRLIYFSYDVKMKEKGDIPEGYSVSREKKERFSLILESASTNQTSMYLCASSTSGASAYNEQFFGPGTRLTVL.

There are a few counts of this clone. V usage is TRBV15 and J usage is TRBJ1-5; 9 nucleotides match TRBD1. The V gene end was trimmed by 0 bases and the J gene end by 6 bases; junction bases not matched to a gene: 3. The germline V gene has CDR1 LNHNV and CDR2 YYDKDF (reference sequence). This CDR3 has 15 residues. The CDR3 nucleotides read TGTGCCACCAGCAGAGAAACAGGGGGCGGTCAGCCCCAGCATTTT. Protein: CATSRETGGGQPQHF.

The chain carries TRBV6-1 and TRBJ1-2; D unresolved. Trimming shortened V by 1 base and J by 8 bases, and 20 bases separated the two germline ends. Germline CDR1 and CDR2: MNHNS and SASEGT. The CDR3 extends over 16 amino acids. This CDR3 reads CASSEDIFLQEDGYTF. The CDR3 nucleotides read TGTGCCAGCAGTGAAGATATATTCCTCCAGGAGGACGGCTACACCTTC.

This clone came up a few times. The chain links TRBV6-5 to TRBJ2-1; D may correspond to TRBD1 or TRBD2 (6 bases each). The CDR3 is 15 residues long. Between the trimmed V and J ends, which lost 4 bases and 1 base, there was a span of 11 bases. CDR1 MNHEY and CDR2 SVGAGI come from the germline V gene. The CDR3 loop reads CASSWGALSYNEQFF. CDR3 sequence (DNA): TGTGCCAGCAGTTGGGGGGCGCTTTCCTACAATGAGCAGTTCTTC.

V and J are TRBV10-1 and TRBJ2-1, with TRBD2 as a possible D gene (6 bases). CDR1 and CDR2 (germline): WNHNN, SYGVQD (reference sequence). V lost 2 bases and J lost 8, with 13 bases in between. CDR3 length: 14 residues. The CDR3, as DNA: TGCGCCAGCAGTGAGCCGCAGGGCGGGGATGAGCAGTTCTTC. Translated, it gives CASSEPQGGDEQFF.

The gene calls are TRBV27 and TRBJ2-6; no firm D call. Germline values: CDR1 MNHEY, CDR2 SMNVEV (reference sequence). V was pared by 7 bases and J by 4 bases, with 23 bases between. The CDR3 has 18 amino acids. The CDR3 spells CASTPGLGFSSGANVLTF. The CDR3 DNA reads TGTGCCAGCACCCCCGGGCTGGGGTTTTCGTCAGGGGCCAACGTCCTGACTTTC.

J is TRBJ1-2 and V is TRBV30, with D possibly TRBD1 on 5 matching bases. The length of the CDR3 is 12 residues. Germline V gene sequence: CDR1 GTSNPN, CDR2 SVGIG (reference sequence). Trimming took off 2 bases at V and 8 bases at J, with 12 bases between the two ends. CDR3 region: CAWSPMWGGYTF. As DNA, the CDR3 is TGTGCCTGGAGTCCGATGTGGGGGGGCTACACCTTC. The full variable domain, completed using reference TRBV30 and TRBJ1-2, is SQTIHQWPATLVQPVGSPLSLECTVEGTSNPNLYWYRQAAGRGLQLLFYSVGIGQISSEVPQNLSASRPQDRQFILSSKKLLLSDSGFYLCAWSPMWGGYTFGSGTRLTVV.

The DNA of the CDR3 is TGTGCCAGTAGTATGGGGACTAGCGGGAAGGAGACCCAGTACTTC. Protein sequence: CASSMGTSGKETQYF. The chain joins TRBV19 to TRBJ2-5; 13 bases align to TRBD2. Trimming at V came to 3 bases and at J to 5 bases, leaving 3 bases not matched to a gene. The CDR3 spans 15 residues. In germline, CDR1 is LNHDA, CDR2 SQIVND (reference sequence).

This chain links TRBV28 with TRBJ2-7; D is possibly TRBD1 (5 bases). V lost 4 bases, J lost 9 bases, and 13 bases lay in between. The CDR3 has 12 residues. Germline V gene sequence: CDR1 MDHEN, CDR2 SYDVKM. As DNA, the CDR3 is TGTGCCAGCAGTTATGCAGGGAAGGGGCAGTACTTC. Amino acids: CASSYAGKGQYF.

The CDR3 DNA is TGTGCCAGCAGCGCCGGAAGGACAGATACGCAGTATTTT. Its translation is CASSAGRTDTQYF. The chain combines TRBV7-9 with TRBJ2-3; D ambiguous. V was clipped by 5 bases and J by 3 bases, with 9 bases between them. The CDR3 extends over 13 amino acids. Looked up from germline, CDR1 is SEHNR and CDR2 is FQNEAQ (reference sequence).

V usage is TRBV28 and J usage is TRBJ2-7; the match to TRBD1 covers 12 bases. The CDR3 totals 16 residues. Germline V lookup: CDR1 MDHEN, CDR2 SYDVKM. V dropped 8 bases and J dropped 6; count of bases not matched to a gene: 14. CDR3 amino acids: CASLAGQGAHRGEQYF. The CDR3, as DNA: TGTGCCAGCCTGGCGGGACAGGGGGCCCACAGGGGCGAGCAGTACTTC.

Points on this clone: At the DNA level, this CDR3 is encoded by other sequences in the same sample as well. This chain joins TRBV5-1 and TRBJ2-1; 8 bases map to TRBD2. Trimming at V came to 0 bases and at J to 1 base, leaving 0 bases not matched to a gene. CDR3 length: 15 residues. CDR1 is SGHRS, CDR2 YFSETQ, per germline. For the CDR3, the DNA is TGCGCCAGCAGCTTGGGACTAGCGTCCTACAATGAGCAGTTCTTC. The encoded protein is CASSLGLASYNEQFF.

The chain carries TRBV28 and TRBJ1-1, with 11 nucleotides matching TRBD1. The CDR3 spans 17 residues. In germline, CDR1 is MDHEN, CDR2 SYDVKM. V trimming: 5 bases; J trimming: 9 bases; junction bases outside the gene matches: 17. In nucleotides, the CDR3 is TGTGCCAGCAGTACTCCCCTCTCAGGACAGGGGGCCCAAAAAGCTTTCTTT. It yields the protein CASSTPLSGQGAQKAFF.

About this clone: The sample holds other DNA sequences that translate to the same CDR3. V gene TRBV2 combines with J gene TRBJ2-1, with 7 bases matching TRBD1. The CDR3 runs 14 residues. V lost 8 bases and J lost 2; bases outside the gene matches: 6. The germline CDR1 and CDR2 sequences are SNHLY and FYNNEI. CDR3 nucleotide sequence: TGTGCCAGCCTACGACAGGGTGCCTACAATGAGCAGTTCTTC. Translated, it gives CASLRQGAYNEQFF.

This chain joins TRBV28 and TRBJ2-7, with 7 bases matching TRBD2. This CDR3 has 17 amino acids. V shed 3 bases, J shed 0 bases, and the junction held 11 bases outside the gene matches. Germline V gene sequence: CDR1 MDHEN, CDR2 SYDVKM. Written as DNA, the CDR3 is TGTGCCAGCAGTTTGCCACCTTGGCGGGAGCACTCCTACGAGCAGTACTTC. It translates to CASSLPPWREHSYEQYF.

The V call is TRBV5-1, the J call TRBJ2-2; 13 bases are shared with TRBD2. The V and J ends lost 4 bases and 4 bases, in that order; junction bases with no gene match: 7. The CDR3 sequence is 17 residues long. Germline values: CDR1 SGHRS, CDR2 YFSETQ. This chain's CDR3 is CASSPPGLAGSTGELFF. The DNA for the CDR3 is TGCGCCAGCAGCCCCCCGGGACTAGCGGGGAGCACCGGGGAGCTGTTTTTT.

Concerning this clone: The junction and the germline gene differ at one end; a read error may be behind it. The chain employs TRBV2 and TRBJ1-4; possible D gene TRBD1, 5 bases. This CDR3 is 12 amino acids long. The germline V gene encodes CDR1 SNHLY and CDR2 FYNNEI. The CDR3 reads CASSEERGGKLF. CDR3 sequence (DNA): TGTGCCAGCAGTGAAGAGCGCGGGGGGAAGCTTTTT.

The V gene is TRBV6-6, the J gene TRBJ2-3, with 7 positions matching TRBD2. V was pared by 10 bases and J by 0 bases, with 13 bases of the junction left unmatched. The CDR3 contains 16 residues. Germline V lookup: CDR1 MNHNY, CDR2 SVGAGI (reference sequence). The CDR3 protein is CATHGAAGTSTDTQYF. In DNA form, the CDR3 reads TGTGCCACCCATGGGGCAGCGGGAACTAGCACAGATACGCAGTATTTT.

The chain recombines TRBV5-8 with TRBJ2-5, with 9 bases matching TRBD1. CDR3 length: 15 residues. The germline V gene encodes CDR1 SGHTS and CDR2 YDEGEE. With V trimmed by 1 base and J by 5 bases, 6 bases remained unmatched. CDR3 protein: CASSLPGTGRETQYF. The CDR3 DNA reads TGTGCCAGCAGCTTGCCAGGGACAGGGCGGGAGACCCAGTACTTC.

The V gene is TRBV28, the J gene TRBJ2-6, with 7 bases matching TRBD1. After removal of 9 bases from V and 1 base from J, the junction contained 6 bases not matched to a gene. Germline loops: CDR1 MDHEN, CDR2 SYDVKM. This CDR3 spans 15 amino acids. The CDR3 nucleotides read TGTGCCAGTTGGACAGGATCGTCTGGGGCCAACGTCCTGACTTTC. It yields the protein CASWTGSSGANVLTF.

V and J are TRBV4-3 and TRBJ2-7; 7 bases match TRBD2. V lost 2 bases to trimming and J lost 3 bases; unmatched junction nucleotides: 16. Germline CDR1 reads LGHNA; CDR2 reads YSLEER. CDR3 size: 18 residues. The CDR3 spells CASSQQVGGMVSYYEQYF. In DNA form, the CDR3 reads TGCGCCAGCAGCCAACAAGTGGGGGGGATGGTCAGCTACTACGAGCAGTACTTC.

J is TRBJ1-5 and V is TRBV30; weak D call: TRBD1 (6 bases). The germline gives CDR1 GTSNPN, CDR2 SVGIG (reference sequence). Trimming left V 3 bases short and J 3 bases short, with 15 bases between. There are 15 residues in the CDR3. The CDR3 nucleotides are TGTGCCTGGAGCAACCGCGGACAGTTCAATCAGCCCCAGCATTTT. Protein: CAWSNRGQFNQPQHF.

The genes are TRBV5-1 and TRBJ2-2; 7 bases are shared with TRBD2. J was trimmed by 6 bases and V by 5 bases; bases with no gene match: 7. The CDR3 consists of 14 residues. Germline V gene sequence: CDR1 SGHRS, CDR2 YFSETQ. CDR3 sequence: CASSSLGGSGELFF. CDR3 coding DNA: TGCGCCAGCAGTTCCTTGGGAGGGTCCGGGGAGCTGTTTTTT.